This T cell receptor (beta chain) comes out of a study of cytomegalovirus exposure and HLA in healthy donors. Primers for the PCR totalled 60 Vbeta and 13 Jbeta. The method was immunoSEQ multiplex PCR; TCRdb's version includes in-frame clones alone and lacks a portion of them. The table records around 120,000 clones, 79% of them present only once. Germline CDR1 is MNHEY and CDR2 is SVGAGI. V was cut by 6 bases and J by 6 bases, with 11 bases left in between. The CDR3 extends over 12 amino acids. The chain recombines TRBV6-5 with TRBJ1-2, with D maybe TRBD1 (6 bases). This sequence originates from a man aged 30 to 39 in good health and CMV-seropositive. What was sequenced was PBMCs. The chain's CDR3 is CASRIHRDGYTF. The CDR3 region has the DNA TGTGCCAGCAGGATTCACAGGGATGGCTACACCTTC.